This record covers a single TCR beta chain. Its matching antigen is unknown. CDR3 length: 17 residues. Per germline, CDR1 SGHNT and CDR2 YENEEA. Trimming took off 0 bases at V and 2 bases at J, with 17 bases between the two ends. This entry comes from a study of blood T cells in healthy people across ages. Study-wide findings and caveats: Relative to aged donors, long-lived donors carried more naive CD4+ cells and displayed higher diversity.

Using a J-beta primer mix together with a sample-barcoded 5' primer, a second PCR was run for about 6 to 11 cycles. The yield of each sample was at least 2.5 million CDR3-containing paired-end reads. In TCRdb, the 5' RACE reads were re-called with MiXCR into one record per CDR3 protein. There are some 1 million distinct CDR3 sequences in the sample; 35% to 55% occur only once, and over 15% lies in the top ten. The receptor was isolated from a woman aged 60-75 years in good health. This rearrangement joins TRBV11-3 to TRBJ2-7; tentatively, D is TRBD1 (6 bases). The sequenced material came from blood. This chain's CDR3 is CASSLETRDIRPYEQYF. CDR3 bases: TGTGCCAGCAGCTTAGAGACCCGGGACATCAGACCCTACGAGCAGTACTTC.